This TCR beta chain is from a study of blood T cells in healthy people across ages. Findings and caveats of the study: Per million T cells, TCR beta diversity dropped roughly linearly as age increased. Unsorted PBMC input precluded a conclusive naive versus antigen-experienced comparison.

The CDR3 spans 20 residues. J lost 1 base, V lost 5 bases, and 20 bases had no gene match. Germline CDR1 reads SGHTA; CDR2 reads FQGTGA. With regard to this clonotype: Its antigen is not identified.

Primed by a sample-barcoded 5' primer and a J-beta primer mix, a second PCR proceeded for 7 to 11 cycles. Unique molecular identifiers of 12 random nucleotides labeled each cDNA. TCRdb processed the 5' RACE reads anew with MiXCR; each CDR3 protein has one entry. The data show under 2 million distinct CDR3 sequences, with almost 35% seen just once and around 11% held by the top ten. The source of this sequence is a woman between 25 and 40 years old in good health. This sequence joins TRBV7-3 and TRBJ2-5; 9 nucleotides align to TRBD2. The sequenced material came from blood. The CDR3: CASSPGASGIEGQPQETQYF. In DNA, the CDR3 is TGTGCCAGCAGCCCTGGAGCTAGCGGGATTGAGGGCCAACCCCAAGAGACCCAGTACTTC.